One sample yielded the 8 T cell receptor beta chains listed below, sequenced in a study of cytomegalovirus exposure and HLA in healthy donors. Clones were read by immunoSEQ multiplex PCR, and TCRdb kept only the in-frame ones, dropping some. The table shows 120,000 to 150,000 clones, with roughly 90% occurring only once. Input material: PBMCs. The origin of the receptors is a man between 18 and 35 years old in good health and CMV-seropositive.

This chain connects TRBV28 to TRBJ1-2, with D possibly matching TRBD1 (6 bases). The CDR3 contains 14 residues. CDR1 and CDR2 from the germline V gene are MDHEN and SYDVKM. V gave up 5 bases and J gave up 2 bases, with 12 bases separating them. The CDR3 DNA sequence: TGTGCCAGCAGTCCGGACAGTATAAACTATGGCTACACCTTC. Its translation: CASSPDSINYGYTF.

The CDR3 DNA reads TGTGCCAGCAGGCCGGCAGGGGCGTTATACACCATATATTTT. It is translated as CASRPAGALYTIYF. V usage is TRBV6-5 and J usage is TRBJ1-3; D may be TRBD1 (6 bases). The length of the CDR3 is 14 residues. The V gene's germline CDR1 is MNHEY and CDR2 SVGAGI. V lost 6 bases, J lost 8 bases, and 17 bases lay in between.

The genes are TRBV4-2 and TRBJ1-1; possible D gene TRBD1, 5 bases. This CDR3 spans 16 amino acids. Germline loops: CDR1 LGHNA, CDR2 YNFKEQ. V dropped 0 bases and J dropped 3 bases, with 14 bases sitting between them. The CDR3 reads CASSQDLIGVDTEAFF. DNA for the CDR3: TGTGCCAGCAGCCAAGATTTAATAGGGGTTGACACTGAAGCTTTCTTT.

V and J are TRBV7-2 and TRBJ1-4; D gene uncertain. The germline V gene has CDR1 SGHTA and CDR2 FQGNSA. V dropped 1 base and J dropped 8 bases, with 14 bases sitting between them. The CDR3 has 15 amino acids. In DNA form, the CDR3 reads TGTGCCAGCAGCTTAGGCGGCCGTGGTGGCGAAAAACTGTTTTTT. Protein: CASSLGGRGGEKLFF.

The chain combines TRBV4-1 with TRBJ2-5; D perhaps matches TRBD2 (6 bases). Trimming left V 1 base short and J 5 bases short, with 20 bases between. The V gene's germline CDR1 is MGHRA and CDR2 YSYEKL. The CDR3 loop spans 17 amino acids. The CDR3 loop is CASSQGLAYRRRETQYF. CDR3 sequence (DNA): TGCGCCAGCAGCCAAGGGCTAGCGTACCGACGCAGGGAGACCCAGTACTTC.

The rearrangement uses TRBV7-9 and TRBJ2-6, with D unclear. Between the trimmed V and J ends, which lost 1 base and 2 bases, there was a span of 6 bases. Germline CDR1 is SEHNR and CDR2 is FQNEAQ (reference sequence). The CDR3 totals 15 residues. This CDR3 reads CASSLVNTGANVLTF. CDR3 in DNA: TGTGCCAGCAGCTTAGTTAACACTGGGGCCAACGTCCTGACTTTC.

V is TRBV14 and J is TRBJ2-1; no firm D call. The V gene's germline CDR1 is SGHDN and CDR2 FVKESK. The length of the CDR3 is 13 residues. The CDR3 sequence is CDSVRTPYNEQFF. The CDR3 DNA reads as TGTGACAGTGTGCGTACCCCCTACAATGAGCAGTTCTTC.

The chain carries TRBV4-1 and TRBJ1-3, with D possibly TRBD1 on 5 matching bases. The germline V gene has CDR1 MGHRA and CDR2 YSYEKL. The CDR3 totals 15 residues. Trimming cost V 0 bases and J 3 bases, with 9 bases left between them. CDR3 sequence: CASSQDVQGGNTIYF. CDR3 DNA: TGCGCCAGCAGCCAAGATGTGCAGGGTGGAAACACCATATATTTT.